This T cell receptor (beta chain) came from a study of vaccination and CD4 T cells after COVID-19. Study overall: Convalescent participants consisted of six males and four females, two being Hispanic. Study-level findings and limits: Counts of SARS-CoV-2-reactive clonotypes had a median that went from around 20 to 38, a nonsignificant change.

This sample's treatment: roughly 10-day PBMC culture with coronavirus spike peptide pools or control peptides (ViraFEST assay). IL-2 (about 10 IU/ml) and peptide pools (roughly 10 ug/ml) were added to cultures of approximately 2 million PBMCs per well. By negative selection, CD4+ T cells were isolated once culture had run for approximately 11 days. Sequencing of cultured CD4+ T cell DNA used the Oncomine TCR Beta short-read assay. In TCRdb, the PCR reads were re-called with MiXCR into one record per CDR3 protein. The sample lists about 18,000 distinct CDR3 sequences, approximately 50% occurring once. CDR3 length: 15 residues. From germline, CDR1 is DFQATT and CDR2 SNEGSKA (reference sequence). Trimming took off 4 bases at V and 0 bases at J, with 15 bases between the two ends. This clonotype was seen only a few times. The antigen remains unidentified.

Specimen: CD4+ T cells from blood, cultured in vitro, collected before SARS-CoV-2 vaccination. The rearrangement uses TRBV20-1 and TRBJ2-5; D is undetermined. The clonotype was recovered from a human donor who received a COVID-19 vaccine. The CDR3 protein is CSATSGYSYQETQYF. As DNA, the CDR3 is TGCAGTGCTACCTCCGGGTACAGCTACCAAGAGACCCAGTACTTC.